This TCR beta chain was sequenced for a study of T cells in Graves' hyperthyroidism and ophthalmopathy (dated by TCRdb to about 2019). In terms of the full investigation: Peripheral blood samples were taken at initial diagnosis, before any treatment was given. To identify distinguishing TCR V-J signatures, a discovery cohort of 90 to 100 patients was used, comprising 40 to 45 with Graves' ophthalmopathy and some 57 with stable Graves' hyperthyroidism. Whether ophthalmopathy could be predicted prospectively was tested in an independent validation cohort made up of 18 to 20 hyperthyroidism patients plus 17 patients who later progressed to ophthalmopathy. For training and testing, the 80 to 100 patients in the discovery cohort were randomly divided in a 7:3 ratio. In more than 5 Graves' hyperthyroidism patients, the study also compared T-cell repertoires from thyroid tissue with T-cell repertoires from blood. Once sampling was done, hyperthyroidism patients were given methimazole at a starting dose of 30 mg daily, whereas ophthalmopathy patients were given high-dose intravenous methylprednisolone. The paper reports TCR Vbeta CDR3 sequencing of over 130 peripheral blood samples: 40 or so ophthalmopathy, about 75 hyperthyroidism and approximately 17 progressor patients.

In the ophthalmopathy patients, disease was moderately to severely active, with a Clinical Activity Score of 3 or more, a NOSPECS grade of 4 or more, and a duration of less than 3 months. Any patient with an uncontrolled infection, another autoimmune disease, pregnancy or lactation was excluded. Diagnoses relied on clinical symptoms, serum thyroxine and TRAb, thyroid ultrasound and orbital computed tomography. PBMCs were separated from over 9 ml of fresh peripheral blood using Ficoll-Paque density gradient centrifugation. Total RNA was extracted with Trizol reagent, and quality was checked on an Agilent 2100 Bioanalyzer. Measured from the cysteine to the phenylalanine, the CDR3 is 13 residues long. The only DNA kept is the CDR3, 39 bases in frame from the first base. From a lookup of the germline V gene (reference sequence), CDR1 and CDR2 are GTSNPN and SVGIG. V and J are trimmed by 0 bases and 5 bases, and the gene matches miss 3 bases of the junction.

The paper as a whole reports these results and caveats: Ophthalmopathy was separated from stable hyperthyroidism by a 13 V-J signature model, with around 88% sensitivity and about 84% specificity obtained in cross-validation and 80%/75% obtained in testing. Blood samples also contained most of the expanded thyroid clonotypes (frequency above 0.001), which suggests that blood repertoires may reflect thyroid immune responses. No statistical method was used to set the sample size in advance, and investigators knew the group allocation. In validation, the model predicted progression to ophthalmopathy a median of about 6.8 months before onset, with about 64% sensitivity and nearly 75% specificity.

TCR beta CDR3 regions were amplified from RNA transcripts. A first-round RT-PCR of the TCR CDR3 used the HTBI primer set with the Qiagen OneStep RT-PCR kit. A second multiplex PCR round built the libraries, followed by size selection and purification. Sequencing of the libraries was done on an Illumina HiSeq2000 using paired-end 100 bp reads. For the original study's pipeline: SOAPnuke was used to process the raw data, removing reads that contained adapters or uncalled bases, had a mean Phred below 15, or lacked an exact match to the constant primer or identifier. High-quality paired reads were merged using COPE v1.2.5, and each unique nucleotide sequence was defined as a clonotype. Clonotypes were aligned to IMGT TRBV, TRBD and TRBJ reference segments using MiTCR v1.1. The analysis was restricted to V-J combinations with a frequency above 0.0001, which together covered just over 99% of the repertoires. A TCS score was defined as the ratio of F50 (clonal expansion) to E x V (chaos), with BLOSUM62-based TCRdist applied between CDR3 peptides within each V-J. Welch's t-statistics and random forest reduced just over 500 V-J features to roughly 13, which were used in a naive Bayes classifier (R e1071). Thyroid-blood repertoire similarity was quantified with the Morisita-Horn index. Clones were called with MiXCR by TCRdb after fastp trimmed the public reads at Q25, and only in-frame beta chains were retained. Each CDR3 protein appears once, grouped with its most common genes and DNA. These V and J calls derive from TCRdb rather than the authors' analysis. The sample table contains about 610,000 distinct CDR3 sequences; only one count was recorded for 14% to 15% of them. 4% to 5.5% of the sample goes to the ten largest clones.

In this sample, this clonotype turned up many times. Which antigen it targets is not known. There are no base qualities to consult, and no much larger clone falls within one base. Material for sequencing was blood. The rearrangement joined TRBV30 to TRBJ2-5; 7 bases in between match TRBD1. The clonotype comes from a woman in her thirties or forties with Graves' ophthalmopathy. The bases are TGTGCCTGGAGTGTACAGGGGCCCGAGACCCAGTACTTC. This yields the protein CAWSVQGPETQYF.